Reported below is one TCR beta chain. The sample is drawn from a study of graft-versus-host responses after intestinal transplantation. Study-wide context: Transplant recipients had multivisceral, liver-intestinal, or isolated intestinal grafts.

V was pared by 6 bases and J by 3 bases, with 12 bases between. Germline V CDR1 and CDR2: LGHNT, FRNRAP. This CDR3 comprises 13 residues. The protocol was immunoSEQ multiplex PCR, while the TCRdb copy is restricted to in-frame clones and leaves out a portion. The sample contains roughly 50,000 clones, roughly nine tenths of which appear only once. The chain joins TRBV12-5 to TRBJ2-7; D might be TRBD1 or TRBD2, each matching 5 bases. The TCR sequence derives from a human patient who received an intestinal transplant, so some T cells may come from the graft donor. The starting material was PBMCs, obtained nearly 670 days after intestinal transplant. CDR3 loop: CASGPGPLYEQYF. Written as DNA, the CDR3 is TGTGCTAGTGGACCGGGACCCCTCTACGAGCAGTACTTC.